Described below is a single TCR beta chain sequence and its context. Antigen specificity is unknown. The data stem from a study of cytomegalovirus exposure and HLA in healthy donors. The wider study: Under 90% of more than 300 genotyped donors fell in the Caucasian-associated ancestry cluster. General observations from the study: Within a later analysis, the majority of CMV-associated TCR beta chains appeared HLA-restricted. Relative to equally common others, HLA-associated TCR beta chains showed greater clonal expansion in a later analysis. Immune exposure information available was restricted to CMV serostatus.

13 Jbeta primers and 60 Vbeta primers were used for the PCR. Profiling relied on immunoSEQ multiplex PCR, and the TCRdb table lists in-frame clones only, not all of them. The table shows more than 100,000 clones, with around 80% occurring only once. The germline V gene has CDR1 WSHSY and CDR2 SAAADI. This CDR3 region has 13 residues. After removal of 8 bases from V and 6 bases from J, the junction contained 8 bases not matched to a gene. This receptor was taken from a woman younger than 35 in good health and CMV-seronegative. The chain carries TRBV10-2 and TRBJ2-3, with 7 nucleotides matching TRBD2. Sequencing was done on a sample of PBMCs. The CDR3: CASREAGMDTQYF. CDR3 DNA: TGCGCCAGCCGGGAAGCGGGAATGGATACGCAGTATTTT.